These 22 T cell receptor beta chains came from one sample sequenced in a study of graft-versus-host responses after intestinal transplantation. There were 200,000 CFSE-labeled responder cells plated together with 200,000 irradiated, violet-dye-labeled stimulator cells. The protocol was immunoSEQ multiplex PCR, while the TCRdb copy is restricted to in-frame clones and leaves out a portion. The sample holds 20,000 to 25,000 clones; around 41% are singletons and the top ten take 1.6%. The material sequenced was alloreactive CD8+ T cells from a mixed lymphocyte reaction culture, taken before intestinal transplant. The sample's subset: CFSE-low proliferating T cells sorted from approximately 6-day pre-transplant mixed lymphocyte reaction (GvH or HvG direction). Receptors originate from a human patient who received an intestinal transplant.

The rearrangement links TRBV7-6 to TRBJ1-1; D is ambiguous. Germline V lookup: CDR1 SGHVS, CDR2 FNYEAQ. V was shortened by 5 bases and J by 1 base, with 14 bases between the two germline ends. CDR3 size: 15 residues. The CDR3 DNA follows: TGTGCCAGCAGCCCTAATTCGGGCAGGAACACTGAAGCTTTCTTT. It is translated as CASSPNSGRNTEAFF.

J is TRBJ2-1 and V is TRBV28; D remains unclear. Germline V gene data show CDR1 as MDHEN and CDR2 as SYDVKM. The V and J ends lost 5 bases and 7 bases respectively, with 6 bases between them. This CDR3 spans 11 amino acids. CDR3 sequence (DNA): TGTGCCAGCAGTGGCCTGAATGAGCAGTTCTTC. It codes for CASSGLNEQFF.

The rearrangement uses TRBV7-2 and TRBJ2-1, with 7 bases that match TRBD2. CDR1 is SGHTA and CDR2 is FQGNSA in the germline V gene. The CDR3 runs to 15 residues. The V segment lost 0 bases and the J segment 10 bases; nucleotides outside the gene matches: 9. The CDR3 loop reads CASSLAGVAAGEQFF. The CDR3 DNA reads as TGTGCCAGCAGCTTAGCGGGGGTGGCAGCGGGAGAGCAGTTCTTC. The whole variable domain, remainder taken from reference TRBV7-2 and TRBJ2-1, is GAGVSQSPSNKVTEKGKDVELRCDPISGHTALYWYRQSLGQGLEFLIYFQGNSAPDKSGLPSDRFSAERTGGSVSTLTIQRTQQEDSAVYLCASSLAGVAAGEQFFGPGTRLTVL.

This clone was observed once. This sequence joins TRBV15 and TRBJ2-5; D remains unclear. The length of the CDR3 is 15 residues. The V and J ends lost 0 bases and 0 bases respectively, with 8 bases between them. CDR1 and CDR2 from the germline V gene are LNHNV and YYDKDF (reference sequence). Written as DNA, the CDR3 is TGTGCCACCAGCAGAGATAAACCGTACCAAGAGACCCAGTACTTC. As protein: CATSRDKPYQETQYF.

V and J are TRBV27 and TRBJ1-5, with D uncertain. V lost 5 bases and J 9 bases, leaving 14 bases between the germline ends. Looked up from germline, CDR1 is MNHEY and CDR2 is SMNVEV (reference sequence). CDR3 length: 13 residues. CDR3: CASSILPGGPQHF. The CDR3 DNA follows: TGTGCCAGCAGTATCCTTCCCGGCGGGCCCCAGCATTTT.

V is TRBV19 and J is TRBJ2-6, with unresolved D. V lost 6 bases and J lost 3, with 12 bases in between. Germline assignment: CDR1 LNHDA and CDR2 SQIVND (reference sequence). This CDR3 comprises 15 residues. This chain's CDR3 is CASRLAGYGANVLTF. Written as DNA, the CDR3 is TGTGCCAGTAGGTTGGCTGGTTATGGGGCCAACGTCCTGACTTTC.

The chain has TRBV25-1 and TRBJ1-2; TRBD1 is a possible D gene (6 bases). CDR3 length equals 16 residues. Per germline, CDR1 MGHDK and CDR2 SYGVNS. V was pared by 2 bases and J by 8 bases, with 21 bases between. The CDR3, as DNA: TGTGCCAGCAGTGAAAGGAGGGGCAGGGGCCGTATCGGCTACACCTTC. It specifies CASSERRGRGRIGYTF.

This clone was counted a few times. The rearrangement uses TRBV6-5 and TRBJ2-7; 13 bases agree with TRBD2. CDR1 is MNHEY and CDR2 is SVGAGI in the germline V gene. The ends lost 11 bases at V and 9 bases at J; junction bases unmatched: 10. The CDR3 is made up of 13 amino acids. The CDR3 nucleotides are TGTGCCTGCTCGACTAGCGGGGGGTTAGGGCAGTACTTC. This encodes CACSTSGGLGQYF.

The CDR3 region is CAWRHGAGTNEQFF. In DNA form, the CDR3 reads TGTGCCTGGAGACACGGGGCGGGGACCAATGAGCAGTTCTTC. The chain carries TRBV30 and TRBJ2-1, with D maybe TRBD2 (6 bases). With 3 bases removed from V and 6 bases from J, the gap between germline ends came to 15 bases. Germline-derived CDR1 and CDR2 are GTSNPN and SVGIG (reference sequence). The CDR3 totals 14 residues.

This chain uses TRBV19 with TRBJ2-7; perhaps TRBD2 as D (5 bases). This CDR3 is 16 amino acids long. The ends were cut back, 4 bases at V and 4 bases at J, with 20 bases in the middle. Germline CDR1 is LNHDA and CDR2 is SQIVND (reference sequence). The CDR3 spells CASSNHIRELVYEQYF. The CDR3 bases are TGTGCCAGTAGTAACCATATCCGGGAATTGGTGTACGAGCAGTACTTC.

This chain uses TRBV9 with TRBJ2-3; 9 nucleotides align to TRBD2. V gave up 4 bases and J gave up 0 bases; unmatched junction bases: 9. In germline, CDR1 is SGDLS, CDR2 YYNGEE. The CDR3 sequence is 17 residues long. The CDR3 sequence is CASSSRETSGSTDTQYF. CDR3 in DNA: TGTGCCAGCAGCTCAAGAGAAACTAGCGGGAGCACAGATACGCAGTATTTT.

Comment on this clone: One junction end disagrees with the germline gene, perhaps due to a read error. Other DNA sequences in this specimen translate into the identical CDR3. This chain connects TRBV2 to TRBJ1-2, with a tentative D call TRBD1 (5 bases). CDR1 and CDR2 (germline): SNHLY, FYNNEI. CDR3 size: 16 residues. CDR3 in amino acids: CASSHRGGYDNYGYTF. The CDR3 DNA sequence: TGTGCCAGCAGCCACCGGGGGGGGTATGACAACTATGGTTACACCTTC.

This clone was seen just once. This chain connects TRBV12-5 to TRBJ2-3, with 8 bases lining up with TRBD2. Germline V gene sequence: CDR1 LGHNT, CDR2 FRNRAP. V gave up 5 bases and J gave up 1 base; unmatched junction bases: 11. The CDR3 runs 17 residues. The DNA of the CDR3 is TGTGCTAGTGGTCCACCATTCTGGCGGGAGGGCACAGATACGCAGTATTTT. Encoded protein: CASGPPFWREGTDTQYF. The variable domain in full, with the rest retrieved from reference TRBV12-5 and TRBJ2-3, is DARVTQTPRHKVTEMGQEVTMRCQPILGHNTVFWYRQTMMQGLELLAYFRNRAPLDDSGMPKDRFSAEMPDATLATLKIQPSEPRDSAVYFCASGPPFWREGTDTQYFGPGTRLTVL.

The chain couples TRBV7-8 to TRBJ1-1, with D uncertain. The CDR3 length is 13 residues. Germline V gene data show CDR1 as SGHVS and CDR2 as FQNEAQ. Trimming took off 5 bases at V and 8 bases at J, with 15 bases between the two ends. The CDR3 bases are TGTGCCAGCAGCCCATTCCGTGAACAGGAAGCTTTCTTT. It yields the protein CASSPFREQEAFF. The full variable domain, completed using reference TRBV7-8 and TRBJ1-1, is GAGVSQSPRYKVAKRGQDVALRCDPISGHVSLFWYQQALGQGPEFLTYFQNEAQLDKSGLPSDRFFAERPEGSVSTLKIQRTQQEDSAVYLCASSPFREQEAFFGQGTRLTVV.

The chain has TRBV6-6 and TRBJ2-4; possible D gene TRBD1, 5 bases. The V gene's germline CDR1 is MNHNY and CDR2 SVGAGI (reference sequence). This CDR3 spans 14 amino acids. V lost 10 bases, J lost 6 bases, and 19 bases lay in between. CDR3 loop: CATVFGQPRNIQYF. Here the CDR3 DNA reads TGTGCCACCGTCTTTGGACAACCCAGAAACATTCAGTACTTC.

J is TRBJ2-5 and V is TRBV7-3, with 9 bases fitting TRBD2. V lost 1 base and J lost 1; bases outside the gene matches: 10. This CDR3 has 18 residues. CDR1 and CDR2 from the germline V gene are SGHTA and FQGTGA. The CDR3 reads CASSLRLAATTAQETQYF. The CDR3 DNA is TGTGCCAGCAGCTTAAGACTAGCGGCTACGACGGCCCAAGAGACCCAGTACTTC.

The table lists this clone with a few counts. The chain couples TRBV6-1 to TRBJ2-2; D not resolved. The CDR3 totals 15 residues. Germline lookup yields CDR1 MNHNS and CDR2 SASEGT. Trimming cost V 7 bases and J 0 bases, with 12 bases left between them. For the CDR3, the DNA is TGTGCCAGCACCCCGAGAGGCCCGAACACCGGGGAGCTGTTTTTT. It is translated as CASTPRGPNTGELFF.

The chain combines TRBV27 with TRBJ2-3; 10 nucleotides align to TRBD1. The V gene end was trimmed by 6 bases and the J gene end by 6 bases; junction bases not matched to a gene: 6. Germline V CDR1 and CDR2: MNHEY, SMNVEV (reference sequence). CDR3 size: 14 residues. The CDR3 DNA sequence: TGTGCCAGCAGCGACAGGGGGCTAGGGGATACGCAGTATTTT. It yields the protein CASSDRGLGDTQYF.

This clone has more than one count but fewer than ten. The V and J genes are TRBV5-4 and TRBJ2-1, with D perhaps TRBD2 (5 bases). V gave up 4 bases and J gave up 0 bases, with 14 bases separating them. CDR3 size: 16 residues. CDR1 and CDR2 (germline): SGHNT, YYREEE (reference sequence). CDR3: CASSPRTGSSYNEQFF. In DNA form, the CDR3 reads TGTGCCAGCAGCCCCAGGACTGGCAGCTCCTACAATGAGCAGTTCTTC.

CDR3 DNA sequence: TGCGCCAGCAGCACCCCGACAGGGGGACTCTACGAGCAGTACTTC. Translation gives CASSTPTGGLYEQYF. V and J are TRBV5-1 and TRBJ2-7; 9 nucleotides line up with TRBD1. CDR3 length: 15 residues. The V gene end was trimmed by 4 bases and the J gene end by 3 bases; junction bases not matched to a gene: 8. Germline CDR1 is SGHRS and CDR2 is YFSETQ.

The chain has TRBV2 and TRBJ2-7; a possible D gene is TRBD2 (5 bases). Germline assignment: CDR1 SNHLY and CDR2 FYNNEI. This CDR3 spans 13 amino acids. V was pared by 4 bases and J by 2 bases, with 9 bases between. The CDR3 nucleotides read TGTGCCAGCAGTGCCCCGGGGACCTACGAGCAGTACTTC. This gives the protein CASSAPGTYEQYF.

This clone has only a few counts. This chain links TRBV20-1 with TRBJ1-1, with D uncertain. Trimming stripped 0 bases from V and 8 bases from J, with 4 bases between. CDR1 is DFQATT and CDR2 is SNEGSKA in the germline V gene (reference sequence). This CDR3 region has 10 residues. CDR3 region: CSARDLEAFF. In DNA form, the CDR3 reads TGCAGTGCTAGAGACCTCGAAGCTTTCTTT.